These T cell receptor beta chains were read from a single sample in a study of blood T cell repertoires in COVID-19. Profiled with immunoSEQ multiplex PCR; TCRdb holds only in-frame clones, not every one. The repertoire holds 300,000 to 450,000 clones, with roughly four fifths as singletons. Specimen: peripheral blood. These receptors all come from a human donor with acute or convalescent COVID-19. The donor label of this sample is uncertain. The CDR3 runs from the conserved cysteine through the conserved F or W. A D gene is named only where the DNA matches it firmly. The listing skips clone size in some rows; elsewhere it reads once, few, many or a size class.

once | TRBJ1-2 | TRBV7-9 | - | CASSQGLYGYTF | TGTGCCAGCAGCCAAGGACTGTATGGCTACACCTTC
once | TRBJ1-2 | TRBV5-1 | - | CASSLGGPPRQDGHGYTF | TGCGCCAGCAGCTTGGGCGGGCCCCCTCGACAGGACGGCCATGGCTACACCTTC
- | TRBJ1-1 | TRBV7-8 | - | CASSLVDGRNTEAFF | TGTGCCAGCAGCTTAGTTGATGGCAGAAACACTGAAGCTTTCTTT
- | TRBJ2-1 | TRBV6-5 | - | CASSRQASYNEQFF | TGTGCCAGCAGCCGACAGGCCTCCTACAATGAGCAGTTCTTC
- | TRBJ1-5 | TRBV3-1/TRBV3-2 | TRBD1 | CASSARGEHQPQHF | TGTGCCAGCAGCGCCAGGGGGGAGCATCAGCCCCAGCATTTT
- | TRBJ2-1 | TRBV6-4 | TRBD1 | CASSDSWTGNYNEQFF | TGTGCCAGCAGTGACTCGTGGACAGGGAACTACAATGAGCAGTTCTTC
- | TRBJ1-5 | TRBV12-2 | - | CASRLWDRSQPQHF | TGTGCAAGTCGCTTGTGGGACAGAAGTCAGCCCCAGCATTTT
- | TRBJ2-7 | TRBV30 | - | CAWSALGDEQYF | TGTGCCTGGAGCGCACTGGGCGACGAGCAGTACTTC
- | TRBJ1-6 | TRBV28 | - | CASRPQTGINSPLHF | TGTGCCAGCAGGCCCCAAACAGGGATTAATTCACCCCTCCACTTT
- | TRBJ1-2 | TRBV2 | TRBD1 | CASRDRANYGYTF | TGTGCCAGCAGAGACAGGGCTAACTATGGCTACACCTTC
- | TRBJ2-7 | TRBV28 | TRBD2 | CASSPPGLAGVYEQYF | TGTGCCAGCAGTCCGCCGGGGCTAGCGGGAGTCTACGAGCAGTACTTC
once | TRBJ2-3 | TRBV28 | - | CASSSNTDTQYF | TGTGCCAGCAGTTCTAATACAGATACGCAGTATTTT
- | TRBJ2-5 | TRBV7-9 | - | CASSLRGRGQETQYF | TGTGCCAGCAGCTTACGAGGCAGGGGCCAAGAGACCCAGTACTTC
- | TRBJ1-5 | TRBV2 | - | CASSGSTGGNNQPQHF | TGTGCCAGCAGTGGAAGTACAGGTGGAAATAATCAGCCCCAGCATTTT
- | TRBJ2-2 | TRBV3-1/TRBV3-2 | - | CASSQGGVNTGELFF | TGTGCCAGCAGCCAAGGGGGCGTGAACACCGGGGAGCTGTTTTTT
- | TRBJ1-4 | TRBV2 | TRBD1 | CASSRQGINEKLFF | TGTGCCAGCAGTCGACAGGGAATTAATGAAAAACTGTTTTTT
- | TRBJ1-1 | TRBV19 | - | CASKEGMNTEAFF | TGTGCCAGTAAAGAGGGAATGAACACTGAAGCTTTCTTT